These 10 T cell receptor beta chains came from one sample sequenced in a study of blood T cell repertoires in COVID-19. This table comes from immunoSEQ multiplex PCR, and its TCRdb copy is limited to in-frame clones, with some not included. This table has around 200,000 clones, around 87% appearing once. Sequenced input: peripheral blood. These receptors were obtained from a woman younger than 30 who had recovered from COVID-19.

This clone was observed once. This chain connects TRBV6-5 to TRBJ2-7; 8 nucleotides align to TRBD1. The J segment lost 7 bases and the V segment lost 3 bases, leaving 2 bases of the junction unmatched. Germline lookup yields CDR1 MNHEY and CDR2 SVGAGI. This CDR3 is built from 12 residues. This CDR3 is CASSYQGAEQYF. The CDR3 DNA reads as TGTGCCAGCAGTTATCAGGGGGCAGAGCAGTACTTC.

The chain employs TRBV12-3 or TRBV12-4 and TRBJ2-4, with a possible D match to TRBD2 (5 bases). V lost 4 bases to trimming and J lost 15 bases, with 13 bases between them. This CDR3 region has 11 residues. CDR3 region: CASSSGYSGYF. The CDR3 region has the DNA TGTGCCAGCAGTTCGGGGTATTCTGGGTACTTC.

Here the CDR3 reads CASSIQGNEQFF. In DNA form, the CDR3 reads TGTGCCAGTAGTATACAGGGCAATGAGCAGTTCTTC. The gene calls are TRBV19 and TRBJ2-1; TRBD1 might be the D (5 bases). Germline V gene sequence: CDR1 LNHDA, CDR2 SQIVND (reference sequence). The CDR3 loop spans 12 amino acids. V lost 2 bases, J lost 6 bases, and 5 bases lay in between.

A single count supports this clone. The V call is TRBV18, the J call TRBJ1-2; D possibly corresponds to TRBD1 (6 bases). Germline loops: CDR1 KGHSH, CDR2 LQKENI. V was clipped by 3 bases and J by 6 bases, with 14 bases between them. The CDR3 extends over 14 amino acids. The CDR3 coding sequence is TGTGCCAGCTCACCCGGGACAAGTTCGGATGGCTACACCTTC. Encoded protein: CASSPGTSSDGYTF.

This clone was observed a few times. The CDR3 is CAISGTGVEQYV. CDR3 DNA sequence: TGTGCCATCAGTGGGACAGGGGTCGAGCAGTACGTC. This chain links TRBV10-3 with TRBJ2-7; 9 positions agree with TRBD1. The J segment lost 6 bases and the V segment lost 4 bases, leaving 1 base of the junction unmatched. Germline-derived CDR1 and CDR2 are ENHRY and SYGVKD. CDR3 size: 12 residues.

The chain is built from TRBV3-1 (or the pseudogene TRBV3-2) and TRBJ1-5, with a possible D match to TRBD1 (5 bases). The CDR3 has 16 amino acids. V was trimmed by 1 base and J by 2 bases, leaving 12 bases between them. Germline loops: CDR1 LGHDT, CDR2 YNNKEL (reference sequence). CDR3 sequence: CASSQGNLRGNQPQHF. The CDR3 nucleotides read TGTGCCAGCAGCCAAGGAAACCTCAGGGGCAATCAGCCCCAGCATTTT.

The chain recombines TRBV2 with TRBJ2-2, with a weak D call TRBD2 (5 bases). V lost 4 bases to trimming and J lost 4 bases, with 10 bases between them. The CDR3 consists of 14 residues. In germline, CDR1 is SNHLY, CDR2 FYNNEI. The CDR3 spells CASSVMGSTGELFF. In DNA form, the CDR3 reads TGTGCCAGCAGTGTAATGGGGAGCACCGGGGAGCTGTTTTTT.

Details on this clone: Other DNA sequences within the sample encode an identical CDR3. The chain couples TRBV18 to TRBJ1-4; no definite D call. The CDR3 loop spans 14 amino acids. Trimming removed 2 bases at V and 0 bases at J, with 4 bases between. Germline V lookup: CDR1 KGHSH, CDR2 LQKENI. CDR3 sequence (DNA): TGTGCCAGCTCACCAGGAGCAACTAATGAAAAACTGTTTTTT. As protein: CASSPGATNEKLFF.

As regards this clone: This CDR3 is also generated by other DNA sequences in the sample. V and J are TRBV24-1 and TRBJ2-1, with D possibly TRBD1 on 6 matching bases. Germline V gene sequence: CDR1 KGHDR, CDR2 SFDVKD. CDR3 length equals 16 residues. The germline V and J ends were trimmed by 4 bases and 0 bases, with 12 bases remaining between them. DNA for the CDR3: TGTGCCACCAGTGACCTCCAGGGGAGCTCCTACAATGAGCAGTTCTTC. This sequence encodes CATSDLQGSSYNEQFF.

CDR3 sequence: CASSVGGGTNTGELFF. The CDR3 bases are TGTGCCAGCAGCGTAGGTGGCGGGACGAACACCGGGGAGCTGTTTTTT. J is TRBJ2-2 and V is TRBV9; D may be TRBD2 (6 bases). V was shortened by 0 bases and J by 0 bases, with 9 bases between the two germline ends. The CDR3 extends over 16 amino acids. From germline, CDR1 is SGDLS and CDR2 YYNGEE.